This entry lists 20 T cell receptor beta chains sequenced from one sample in a study of T cell repertoires in cytomegalovirus infection. In TCRdb, the reads were re-called with MiXCR into one record per CDR3 protein. The sample has approximately 630,000 distinct CDR3 sequences; less than 25% are singletons. The sequencing input was CD8+ T cells from PBMCs. Source of these receptors: a human donor in good health (CMV status not recorded). Some clones in this sample may be carry-over from other donors' samples.

This clonotype was counted only a few times. The chain recombines TRBV15 with TRBJ1-3, with 7 nucleotides matching TRBD1. The ends lost 5 bases at V and 0 bases at J; junction bases unmatched: 10. The CDR3 loop spans 17 amino acids. Germline-derived CDR1 and CDR2 are LNHNV and YYDKDF (reference sequence). In nucleotides, the CDR3 is TGTGCCACCAGCCCCTCGACAGGGCTCTACTCTGGAAACACCATATATTTT. Protein product: CATSPSTGLYSGNTIYF.

The sample holds a few counts of this clonotype. The V call is TRBV20-1, the J call TRBJ2-7, with TRBD2 matching 9 bases. The germline V gene encodes CDR1 DFQATT and CDR2 SNEGSKA (reference sequence). The CDR3 has 18 amino acids. The ends lost 2 bases at V and 4 bases at J; junction bases unmatched: 18. Here the CDR3 reads CSARLSVRTSEKPYEQYV. CDR3 sequence (DNA): TGCAGTGCTAGATTATCCGTCAGGACTAGCGAGAAACCATACGAGCAGTACGTC.

This clonotype came up many times. The CDR3 sequence is CASSSGGYTYGYTF. The CDR3 DNA follows: TGTGCCAGCAGCTCAGGAGGGTATACCTATGGCTACACCTTC. The gene calls are TRBV7-2 and TRBJ1-2, with unresolved D. Between the trimmed V and J ends, which lost 4 bases and 4 bases, there was a span of 13 bases. CDR3 length equals 14 residues. Germline CDR1 is SGHTA and CDR2 is FQGNSA.

This clonotype was counted between two and nine times. The chain combines TRBV6-6 with TRBJ1-3; TRBD1 agrees at 8 bases. Germline V lookup: CDR1 MNHNY, CDR2 SVGAGI (reference sequence). There are 19 residues in the CDR3. The V gene end was trimmed by 4 bases and the J gene end by 4 bases; junction bases not matched to a gene: 18. The chain's CDR3 is CASSSRIFLQGDSGNTIYF. In nucleotides, the CDR3 is TGTGCCAGCAGTTCCCGCATCTTCTTACAGGGGGACTCCGGAAACACCATATATTTT.

In its sample, this clonotype was seen many times. This chain links TRBV7-8 with TRBJ1-5; 9 bases agree with TRBD1. Germline lookup yields CDR1 SGHVS and CDR2 FQNEAQ. V trimming: 6 bases; J trimming: 7 bases; junction bases outside the gene matches: 19. The CDR3 covers 18 residues. CDR3: CASSYRTPGQGVRQPQHF. The CDR3 coding sequence is TGTGCCAGCAGTTACAGAACCCCGGGACAGGGAGTCCGCCAGCCCCAGCATTTT.

The chain has TRBV2 and TRBJ1-6; D is perhaps TRBD1 (6 bases). The germline V gene has CDR1 SNHLY and CDR2 FYNNEI. This CDR3 is built from 18 residues. V lost 6 bases and J 5 bases, leaving 23 bases between the germline ends. DNA of the CDR3: TGTGCCAGCAGCCGCTCGGGACACTTCCTCCCTGATAATTCACCCCTCCACTTT. This gives the protein CASSRSGHFLPDNSPLHF.

This clonotype was found many times. The genes are TRBV7-6 and TRBJ2-7; 11 bases are shared with TRBD2. The CDR3 runs 15 residues. The germline V gene has CDR1 SGHVS and CDR2 FNYEAQ. V lost 1 base, J lost 7 bases, and 6 bases stayed unmatched. The CDR3 DNA sequence: TGTGCCAGCAGCTTAGACCCCGGGACTAGCGGAGAGCAGTACTTC. This gives the protein CASSLDPGTSGEQYF.

The sample holds a few counts of this clonotype. The V and J genes are TRBV3-1 and TRBJ2-3; the D is unclear. This CDR3 region has 15 residues. Trimming stripped 0 bases from V and 2 bases from J, with 9 bases between. Germline V gene lookup returns CDR1 LGHDT and CDR2 YNNKEL (reference sequence). CDR3 loop: CASSQEVLHTDTQYF. The CDR3 nucleotides are TGTGCCAGCAGCCAAGAGGTCCTTCACACAGATACGCAGTATTTT.

The J gene is TRBJ1-2, the V gene TRBV28; D is unresolved. V shed 3 bases and J shed 4 bases, with 9 bases lying between them. The CDR3 length is 13 residues. In germline, CDR1 is MDHEN, CDR2 SYDVKM. The CDR3 DNA sequence: TGTGCCAGCAGTTTGGCCCAGGTCTATGGCTACACCTTC. It specifies CASSLAQVYGYTF.

This clonotype was counted at least ten times. The gene calls are TRBV7-2 and TRBJ2-3, with 8 bases that match TRBD2. Germline V CDR1 and CDR2: SGHTA, FQGNSA. This CDR3 is built from 15 residues. Unmatched junction bases numbered 4, after V lost 3 bases and J lost 2 bases. For the CDR3, the DNA is TGTGCCAGCAGCTTTGCGGGGGGTACCACAGATACGCAGTATTTT. Translated: CASSFAGGTTDTQYF.

Remarks on this clonotype: Since a much larger clone is just one base distant, this may be a read error. The J gene is TRBJ1-1, the V gene TRBV12-3 or TRBV12-4; D is unclear. The CDR3 extends over 11 amino acids. CDR3 nucleotide sequence: TGTGCCAGCAGTTTTTCCCCGGAAGCTATCTTT. It specifies CASSFSPEAIF.

This clonotype was observed once. The chain joins TRBV5-1 to TRBJ2-1; 9 nucleotides match TRBD2. V dropped 0 bases and J dropped 7; count of bases not matched to a gene: 11. This CDR3 is 17 amino acids long. Germline V gene lookup returns CDR1 SGHRS and CDR2 YFSETQ. The CDR3 reads CASSLALGGLASNEQFF. CDR3 DNA: TGCGCCAGCAGCTTGGCCCTGGGAGGACTAGCGAGTAATGAGCAGTTCTTC.

The chain employs TRBV6-6 and TRBJ1-2, with TRBD1 as a possible D gene (5 bases). The V and J ends lost 0 bases and 5 bases respectively, with 13 bases between them. CDR1 is MNHNY and CDR2 is SVGAGI in the germline V gene (reference sequence). The CDR3 runs 15 residues. This CDR3 reads CASSYSGVGEYGYTF. In DNA form, the CDR3 reads TGTGCCAGCAGTTACTCAGGGGTGGGTGAATATGGCTACACCTTC.

This chain uses TRBV20-1 with TRBJ2-2; 9 bases map to TRBD2. Germline trimming cut 1 base from V and 7 bases from J; bases unmatched to any gene: 7. Germline CDR1 and CDR2: DFQATT and SNEGSKA (reference sequence). The CDR3 is 15 amino acids. The CDR3 region is CSARGGGASDGELFF. The CDR3 bases are TGCAGTGCTAGAGGCGGGGGGGCCAGTGACGGGGAGCTGTTTTTT.

In its sample, this clonotype was seen many times. V and J are TRBV11-2 and TRBJ2-1; weak D call: TRBD2 (6 bases). The CDR3 has 15 amino acids. Trimming removed 5 bases at V and 3 bases at J, with 14 bases between. In germline, CDR1 is SGHAT, CDR2 FQNNGV. CDR3 nucleotide sequence: TGTGCCAGCAGCCAAGCCGGGACTTACTACAATGAGCAGTTCTTC. Its protein is CASSQAGTYYNEQFF.

This clonotype was detected a few times. The chain carries TRBV12-3 or TRBV12-4 and TRBJ2-4; D is unresolved. This CDR3 has 17 residues. V was clipped by 3 bases and J by 0 bases, with 15 bases between them. The CDR3 is CASSLDGRKLAKNIQYF. CDR3 in DNA: TGTGCCAGCAGTTTGGACGGCCGTAAGTTAGCCAAAAACATTCAGTACTTC.

V and J are TRBV20-1 and TRBJ2-2; D gene unclear. Germline lookup yields CDR1 DFQATT and CDR2 SNEGSKA (reference sequence). V lost 0 bases, J lost 3 bases, and 8 bases lay in between. This CDR3 spans 14 amino acids. DNA for the CDR3: TGCAGTGCTAGAGAGATAAGGGACACCGGGGAGCTGTTTTTT. Its protein is CSAREIRDTGELFF.

Concerning this clonotype itself: Sequence at one end of the junction differs from germline and may be a read error. The V gene is TRBV28, the J gene TRBJ1-6, with D tentatively TRBD1 (6 bases). The CDR3 loop spans 15 amino acids. CDR1 is MDHEN and CDR2 is SYDVKM in the germline V gene. DNA for the CDR3: TGTGCCAGCAGTTATTCGGGGGCCGGTAATTCACTCCTCCACTTT. This gives the protein CASSYSGAGNSLLHF.

This clonotype was counted between two and nine times. The V gene is TRBV7-3, the J gene TRBJ1-1, with 7 bases matching TRBD1. CDR1 is SGHTA and CDR2 is FQGTGA in the germline V gene. The V segment lost 5 bases and the J segment 4 bases; nucleotides outside the gene matches: 10. This CDR3 spans 15 amino acids. CDR3 sequence: CASSTVGGAGTEAFF. CDR3 bases: TGTGCCAGCAGCACAGTAGGGGGCGCGGGCACTGAAGCTTTCTTT.

The sample holds many counts of this clonotype. The chain links TRBV7-8 to TRBJ2-7; 8 bases agree with TRBD1. There are 17 residues in the CDR3. The germline V gene encodes CDR1 SGHVS and CDR2 FQNEAQ. Germline trimming cut 1 base from V and 2 bases from J; bases unmatched to any gene: 10. DNA of the CDR3: TGTGCCAGCAGCTTAGTCCCCTTTGGACAGGGAACCTACGAGCAGTACGTC. Translation gives CASSLVPFGQGTYEQYV.